This TCR beta chain was identified in a study of CD8 T cells in ankylosing spondylitis. In the case of this clonotype: Its antigen is as yet unknown.

CDR3 size: 16 residues. Per germline, CDR1 MGHDK and CDR2 SYGVNS. With V trimmed by 8 bases and J by 5 bases, 16 bases remained unmatched. One entry per CDR3 protein results from TCRdb running MiXCR on the 5' RACE reads. The data contain hundreds of thousands of distinct CDR3 sequences, over 15% of them singletons. Study observations and caveats: The disease-linked clones had a CD8+ phenotype and low blood frequencies. Prior literature has documented some motif variants in synovial fluid and blood from reactive arthritis.

The sample was blood, either unsorted or a sorted T cell fraction (not recorded which). The clonotype was recovered from a male donor with ankylosing spondylitis or in good health (not recorded which). The genes are TRBV25-1 and TRBJ2-5, with 8 bases matching TRBD1. CDR3 bases: TGTGCCAGCCAATCCACGCAGGGGGCGTTAGGGGAGACCCAGTACTTC. It codes for CASQSTQGALGETQYF.